A single sample is the source of the 8 T cell receptor beta chains below, sequenced in a study of CD8+CD57+ T cells in acquired aplastic anemia. Before being chosen for sequencing, patients had shown CD8+CD57+ cell expansion by flow cytometry. For CDR3 and TCR beta VDJ profiling, genomic DNA was the template used. TCRdb re-called the reads with MiXCR, one entry per CDR3 protein. The sample has under 200,000 distinct CDR3 sequences, 47% seen once. The sequenced sample consisted of sorted CD4+, CD8+, or CD8+CD57+ T cells (not recorded which) from PBMCs. Receptors originate from a human donor with aplastic anemia.

This clonotype came up many times. The chain is built from TRBV6-1 and TRBJ2-7, with D hard to call. In germline, CDR1 is MNHNS, CDR2 SASEGT. CDR3 length: 16 amino acids. V lost 7 bases and J lost 2, with 21 bases in between. CDR3 protein: CASIPRLAMQAYEQYF. The CDR3 region has the DNA TGTGCCAGCATCCCAAGGTTGGCAATGCAAGCCTACGAGCAGTACTTC.

The chain employs TRBV5-4 and TRBJ2-7, with 9 nucleotides matching TRBD2. In germline, CDR1 is SGHNT, CDR2 YYREEE (reference sequence). The CDR3 consists of 17 residues. The V and J ends lost 2 bases and 0 bases, in that order; junction bases with no gene match: 9. CDR3 nucleotides: TGTGCCAGCAGCTTCGATCGACTAGCGGACTTCTCCTACGAGCAGTACTTC. Protein product: CASSFDRLADFSYEQYF.

The genes are TRBV25-1 and TRBJ1-2; weak D call: TRBD1 (5 bases). Germline assignment: CDR1 MGHDK and CDR2 SYGVNS. Between the trimmed V and J ends, which lost 4 bases and 4 bases, there was a span of 16 bases. The CDR3 has 15 residues. The CDR3 DNA follows: TGTGCCAGCAGTGCGGCAGGGAGGTTTGGCTATGGCTACACCTTC. This codes for CASSAAGRFGYGYTF.

This chain uses TRBV6-1 with TRBJ2-2; TRBD2 might be the D (6 bases). V was pared by 8 bases and J by 4 bases, with 8 bases between. CDR1 and CDR2 (germline): MNHNS, SASEGT. The CDR3 contains 12 residues. Here the CDR3 DNA reads TGTGCCAGCGGGAGGCGCACCGGGGAGCTGTTTTTT. It encodes CASGRRTGELFF.

In this sample, this clonotype turned up many times. The J gene is TRBJ2-3, the V gene TRBV10-3; 13 bases are shared with TRBD2. Germline V CDR1 and CDR2: ENHRY, SYGVKD. V dropped 3 bases and J dropped 5; count of bases not matched to a gene: 11. The CDR3 contains 18 residues. The CDR3 bases are TGTGCCATCAGTGATTACGAGGGGACTAGCGGGAAGGTAGATACGCAGTATTTT. It specifies CAISDYEGTSGKVDTQYF.

With regard to this clonotype: This sequence may be a read error, since a much larger clone differs from it by one base. Here the CDR3 omits its conserved ending phenylalanine or tryptophan, so a read error is the likely source. V gene TRBV6-4 combines with J gene TRBJ1-1; the D is unclear. CDR1 MRHNA and CDR2 SNTAGT come from the germline V gene. V was trimmed by 8 bases and J by 0 bases, leaving 10 bases between them. This CDR3 has 13 amino acids. CDR3 DNA: TGTGCCAGCCGGAAGAATGTGAACACTGAAGCTTTCTTG. It yields the protein CASRKNVNTEAFL.

The gene calls are TRBV27 and TRBJ1-3, with TRBD1 as a possible D gene (6 bases). V was trimmed by 5 bases and J by 0 bases, leaving 14 bases between them. Germline CDR1 reads MNHEY; CDR2 reads SMNVEV (reference sequence). This CDR3 comprises 16 residues. The CDR3 reads CASSPADRSSGNTIYF. CDR3 nucleotides: TGTGCCAGCAGTCCGGCCGACAGGAGCTCTGGAAACACCATATATTTT.

This clonotype occurred once. The chain combines TRBV7-8 with TRBJ2-2; D ambiguous. Germline lookup yields CDR1 SGHVS and CDR2 FQNEAQ. This CDR3 has 16 residues. V was trimmed by 4 bases and J by 4 bases, leaving 16 bases between them. CDR3 in amino acids: CASSSGSLHPTGELFF. In nucleotides, the CDR3 is TGTGCCAGCAGCTCTGGGTCGCTTCACCCCACCGGGGAGCTGTTTTTT.